These 17 T cell receptor beta chains originate from one sample sequenced in a study of spatial heterogeneity in lung cancer. Points from the study as a whole: One measure, the expanded intratumoral alpha and beta TCR count, tracked tumor mutation counts.

TCRdb analysed the 5' RACE reads with MiXCR anew, one entry per CDR3 protein. The data show 17,000 or so distinct CDR3 sequences, with 6.2% seen just once and 6.5% to 7% held by the top ten. Noted time point: sample taken at primary tumor resection. Antigens of these TCRs are unknown. The sequencing here drew on lung tumor tissue, taken at surgery. These receptors all stem from a male donor with early-stage non-small cell lung cancer.

This clonotype was seen repeatedly, ten times or more. With the library built for alpha chains, this beta chain is off target and its frequency is not meaningful. The chain has TRBV7-2 and TRBJ2-7; 11 bases fit TRBD2. CDR3 length: 15 amino acids. V shed 5 bases, J shed 0 bases, and the junction held 3 bases outside the gene matches. The germline CDR1 and CDR2 sequences are SGHTA and FQGNSA. This CDR3 is CASSRLAGHSYEQYF. The DNA of the CDR3 is TGTGCCAGCAGCCGACTAGCGGGGCACTCCTACGAGCAGTACTTC.

This clonotype counts as medium-sized. This beta chain represents an off-target read in a library built for alpha chains; its size is of limited meaning. This sequence joins TRBV5-5 and TRBJ2-3; the D is unclear. Germline lookup yields CDR1 SGHKS and CDR2 YYEKEE (reference sequence). The CDR3 runs to 14 residues. Deletions cut 4 bases from V and 5 bases from J, with 14 bases between. CDR3 residues: CASSPGAAQDTQYF. Written as DNA, the CDR3 is TGTGCCAGCAGCCCCGGCGCAGCGCAAGATACGCAGTATTTT.

This clonotype was observed at least ten times. This beta chain is an unintended read in a library built for alpha chains; its size means little. The V and J genes are TRBV4-2 and TRBJ1-5; 7 nucleotides agree with TRBD1. J lost 0 bases, V lost 2 bases, and 10 bases had no gene match. CDR1 and CDR2 from the germline V gene are LGHNA and YNFKEQ. The CDR3 has 18 amino acids. The CDR3 spells CASSQKGDSTNSNQPQHF. CDR3 DNA: TGTGCCAGCAGCCAAAAGGGGGACAGTACTAATAGCAATCAGCCCCAGCATTTT.

This clonotype has ten or more counts. For a library built for alpha chains, this beta chain is a stray read; little rests on its size. The chain links TRBV5-1 to TRBJ2-1; 10 bases map to TRBD1. The V gene end was trimmed by 4 bases and the J gene end by 8 bases; junction bases not matched to a gene: 3. The CDR3 runs 13 residues. Germline V CDR1 and CDR2: SGHRS, YFSETQ. CDR3 DNA sequence: TGCGCCAGCAGCGGTGGGACAGGGGATGAGCAGTTCTTC. Its translation: CASSGGTGDEQFF.

On this clonotype itself: Since it is a stray read in a library aimed at alpha chains, this beta chain has a size that is not meaningful. V usage is TRBV5-4 and J usage is TRBJ2-7; either TRBD1 or TRBD2 may supply D (6 bases each). V lost 4 bases and J 3 bases, leaving 17 bases between the germline ends. Germline V gene lookup returns CDR1 SGHNT and CDR2 YYREEE (reference sequence). The CDR3 is made up of 15 amino acids. The CDR3 nucleotides are TGTGCCAGCAGCCGAGGGTCGGAGGGGGGCTACGAGCAGTACTTC. This encodes CASSRGSEGGYEQYF.

Turning to this clonotype: With a much larger clone just one base away, this may be a read error. The conserved phenylalanine or tryptophan normally closing the CDR3 is absent here, so this likely arose from a read error. Because the library targeted alpha chains, this beta chain is an off-target read whose size means little. This chain joins TRBV12-3 or TRBV12-4 and TRBJ2-5; D remains unclear. CDR3 length: 11 amino acids. The V and J ends lost 6 bases and 5 bases respectively, with 7 bases between them. The CDR3 reads CASSTRETQYL. CDR3 bases: TGTGCCAGCAGCACAAGGGAGACCCAGTACTTA.

This clonotype was counted many times. This beta chain was picked up by a library intended for alpha chains and is off target, so its count carries little meaning. This chain joins TRBV4-1 and TRBJ1-4, with D unresolved. The V gene's germline CDR1 is MGHRA and CDR2 YSYEKL. There are 16 residues in the CDR3. Trimming stripped 0 bases from V and 5 bases from J, with 13 bases between. The CDR3 nucleotides read TGCGCCAGCAGCCAAGATCCTAACAGCTTAAATGAAAAACTGTTTTTT. Residues: CASSQDPNSLNEKLFF.

Ten or more counts support this clonotype. This beta chain is off target for a library built for alpha chains, so its abundance means little. The V gene is TRBV7-2, the J gene TRBJ2-5; D is possibly TRBD2 (5 bases). Per the germline V gene, CDR1 is SGHTA and CDR2 is FQGNSA. The CDR3 extends over 12 amino acids. V was trimmed by 1 base and J by 9 bases, leaving 9 bases between them. The CDR3 coding sequence is TGTGCCAGCAGCTTAGGGAGGCACTCCCAGTACTTC. This codes for CASSLGRHSQYF.

Within the sample, this clonotype is medium-sized. The library was designed around alpha chains, so this beta chain is a stray read whose abundance carries little weight. This chain connects TRBV20-1 to TRBJ2-2; TRBD1 agrees at 9 bases. Per the germline V gene, CDR1 is DFQATT and CDR2 is SNEGSKA (reference sequence). CDR3 length: 14 amino acids. J was trimmed by 7 bases and V by 1 base; bases with no gene match: 4. The CDR3 loop reads CSARGDRADGELFF. Written as DNA, the CDR3 is TGCAGTGCTAGAGGGGACAGGGCGGACGGGGAGCTGTTTTTT.

This clonotype was counted at least ten times. This beta chain is an off-target read within a library intended for alpha chains, so its frequency means little. The CDR3 sequence: CASSSISYEQYF. The CDR3 DNA is TGTGCCAGCAGTTCCATTAGCTACGAGCAGTACTTC. The chain recombines TRBV5-6 with TRBJ2-7; D remains unclear. Germline V gene data show CDR1 as SGHDT and CDR2 as YYEEEE. The ends were cut back, 5 bases at V and 3 bases at J, with 9 bases in the middle. The CDR3 covers 12 residues.

This clonotype was picked up many times. A library prepared for alpha chains yielded this beta chain as an off-target read; its size is of little meaning. The chain carries TRBV4-3 and TRBJ1-6; D uncertain. With 0 bases removed from V and 6 bases from J, the gap between germline ends came to 12 bases. This CDR3 region has 16 residues. Germline V lookup: CDR1 LGHNA, CDR2 YSLEER. CDR3 protein: CASSQDARVGNSPLHF. The CDR3 DNA reads as TGCGCCAGCAGCCAAGATGCTAGGGTGGGTAATTCACCCCTCCACTTT.

This clonotype was seen a handful of times. This beta chain lies outside the target of a library built for alpha chains; its clone size means little. The chain has TRBV27 and TRBJ1-5; a weak D match, TRBD1 (6 bases). V lost 3 bases and J lost 4, with 10 bases in between. The germline V gene encodes CDR1 MNHEY and CDR2 SMNVEV (reference sequence). CDR3 length: 14 amino acids. The DNA for the CDR3 is TGTGCCAGCAGTTTGGGGGGCAGGAATCAGCCCCAGCATTTT. Translated, it gives CASSLGGRNQPQHF.

Concerning this clonotype itself: The library was built for alpha chains, so this beta chain is an off-target read and its size means little. The V and J genes are TRBV6-5 and TRBJ1-4; D perhaps matches TRBD1 (5 bases). CDR1 and CDR2 from the germline V gene are MNHEY and SVGAGI. Trimming took off 6 bases at V and 5 bases at J, with 10 bases between the two ends. This CDR3 is built from 13 residues. The CDR3 reads CASRMGGNEKLFF. CDR3 coding DNA: TGTGCCAGCAGGATGGGGGGGAATGAAAAACTGTTTTTT.

This clonotype has ten or more counts. This beta chain turned up in a library designed for alpha chains; as an off-target read, its abundance says little. This chain connects TRBV5-1 to TRBJ2-7, with D tentatively TRBD1 (6 bases). The V gene's germline CDR1 is SGHRS and CDR2 YFSETQ. The CDR3 loop spans 14 amino acids. V was pared by 4 bases and J by 0 bases, with 11 bases between. CDR3 loop: CASSKGEVSYEQYF. The CDR3 region has the DNA TGCGCCAGCAGCAAGGGGGAAGTCTCCTACGAGCAGTACTTC.

This clonotype has ten or more counts. In a library made to pick up alpha chains, this beta chain is a stray read with a size that means little. V is TRBV5-1 and J is TRBJ2-3, with D uncertain. The CDR3 consists of 12 residues. V was clipped by 1 base and J by 5 bases, with 5 bases between them. Looked up from germline, CDR1 is SGHRS and CDR2 is YFSETQ. The CDR3 sequence: CASSLLEDTQYF. The CDR3 DNA reads as TGCGCCAGCAGCTTGTTGGAAGATACGCAGTATTTT.

This clonotype was seen many times. This beta chain was picked up by a library intended for alpha chains and is off target, so its count carries little meaning. This chain links TRBV20-1 with TRBJ2-4, with 8 nucleotides matching TRBD1. Trimming removed 4 bases from V and 5 bases from J; junction bases left unmatched: 4. This CDR3 is built from 13 residues. Germline assignment: CDR1 DFQATT and CDR2 SNEGSKA (reference sequence). The chain's CDR3 is CSATWTGQNIQYF. Written as DNA, the CDR3 is TGCAGTGCTACTTGGACAGGGCAAAACATTCAGTACTTC.

The sample holds many counts of this clonotype. A library made for alpha chains picked up this beta chain off target, so its size means little. The rearrangement joins TRBV12-3 or TRBV12-4 to TRBJ2-3, with a possible D match to TRBD1 (6 bases). The CDR3 sequence is 15 residues long. The V gene lost 6 bases and the J gene lost 0 bases, with 13 bases spanning the gap. Here the CDR3 DNA reads TGTGCCAGCAGGCGAGGACAGCCAAGCACAGATACGCAGTATTTT. Its translation is CASRRGQPSTDTQYF.